These 21 T cell receptor beta chains originate from one sample sequenced in a study of blood T cell repertoires in COVID-19. Using immunoSEQ multiplex PCR, the repertoire was profiled, and TCRdb retains in-frame clones only, with some absent. The sample shows about 150,000 clones, approximately 90% of them seen only once. The sample consisted of peripheral blood. These receptors came from a man in his fifties who had recovered from COVID-19.

This rearrangement joins TRBV6-6 to TRBJ2-7; 9 bases line up with TRBD1. In germline, CDR1 is MNHNY, CDR2 SVGAGI (reference sequence). The J segment lost 7 bases and the V segment lost 7 bases, leaving 17 bases of the junction unmatched. This CDR3 is 16 amino acids long. The CDR3 nucleotides are TGTGCCAGCACCAATACCGCCGGGACAGGGAATATAGAGCAGTACTTC. Translated, it gives CASTNTAGTGNIEQYF.

The sample holds a few counts of this clone. J is TRBJ1-4 and V is TRBV7-8; D not certain. The CDR3 sequence is 15 residues long. Germline lookup yields CDR1 SGHVS and CDR2 FQNEAQ. V shed 1 base and J shed 0 bases, with 6 bases lying between them. The CDR3 region has the DNA TGTGCCAGCAGCTTAGACAGAGCAACTAATGAAAAACTGTTTTTT. This translates into CASSLDRATNEKLFF.

This chain uses TRBV7-3 with TRBJ2-1; 7 bases agree with TRBD2. J gave up 2 bases and V 1 base, and 2 bases lay outside the gene matches. The CDR3 runs 15 residues. CDR1 and CDR2 from the germline V gene are SGHTA and FQGTGA. The CDR3 sequence: CASSLKAGPYNEQFF. The CDR3 bases are TGTGCCAGCAGCTTAAAAGCGGGGCCCTACAATGAGCAGTTCTTC.

This clone has a single count. The chain recombines TRBV5-4 with TRBJ2-5; D is possibly TRBD2 (6 bases). CDR1 and CDR2 from the germline V gene are SGHNT and YYREEE (reference sequence). This CDR3 is built from 13 residues. The V end was cut by 4 bases, the J end by 3 bases, with 10 bases between. The chain's CDR3 is CASSKGLEETQYF. The DNA for the CDR3 is TGTGCCAGCAGCAAGGGACTGGAAGAGACCCAGTACTTC.

The table lists this clone with a count of one. CDR3: CATSAGQVGETQYF. As DNA, the CDR3 is TGTGCCACCAGTGCCGGACAGGTCGGGGAGACCCAGTACTTC. This chain joins TRBV24-1 and TRBJ2-5; the match to TRBD1 covers 7 bases. The CDR3 has 14 residues. J lost 5 bases, V lost 5 bases, and 7 bases had no gene match. In germline, CDR1 is KGHDR, CDR2 SFDVKD.

The chain combines TRBV9 with TRBJ1-4; the D gene is possibly TRBD1 (5 bases). In germline, CDR1 is SGDLS, CDR2 YYNGEE. There are 16 residues in the CDR3. Trimming took off 3 bases at V and 0 bases at J, with 12 bases between the two ends. CDR3 sequence (DNA): TGTGCCAGCAGCGAGGGGCGGATTACAACTAATGAAAAACTGTTTTTT. Translating gives CASSEGRITTNEKLFF.

CDR3 sequence: CASSQTKGQTNQPQHF. The CDR3, as DNA: TGCGCCAGCAGCCAAACAAAGGGACAGACTAATCAGCCCCAGCATTTT. The chain carries TRBV4-3 and TRBJ1-5; the match to TRBD1 covers 7 bases. Germline trimming cut 2 bases from V and 4 bases from J; bases unmatched to any gene: 8. Germline V CDR1 and CDR2: LGHNA, YSLEER. The CDR3 runs to 16 residues.

The chain recombines TRBV11-2 with TRBJ2-7; D may be TRBD1 (7 bases). Germline V gene lookup returns CDR1 SGHAT and CDR2 FQNNGV. Between the trimmed V and J ends, which lost 5 bases and 6 bases, there was a span of 17 bases. The CDR3 extends over 14 amino acids. CDR3 in DNA: TGTGCCAGCAGCCCTCAGGGGGGCGAGAGCGAGCAGTACTTC. This encodes CASSPQGGESEQYF.

V is TRBV5-1 and J is TRBJ2-7, with 9 nucleotides matching TRBD1. Germline assignment: CDR1 SGHRS and CDR2 YFSETQ. V lost 0 bases, J lost 5 bases, and 12 bases stayed unmatched. The CDR3 spans 17 residues. Written as DNA, the CDR3 is TGCGCCAGCAGCTTGGGAGGCGTGTGGGGACAGGGTAACGAGCAGTACTTC. Its translation: CASSLGGVWGQGNEQYF. Drawing the rest from reference TRBV5-1 and TRBJ2-7, the complete variable domain is KAGVTQTPRYLIKTRGQQVTLSCSPISGHRSVSWYQQTPGQGLQFLFEYFSETQRNKGNFPGRFSGRQFSNSRSEMNVSTLELGDSALYLCASSLGGVWGQGNEQYFGPGTRLTVT.

In this sample, this clone turned up once. The V and J genes are TRBV28 and TRBJ2-7; 8 bases match TRBD2. In germline, CDR1 is MDHEN, CDR2 SYDVKM. CDR3 length: 12 amino acids. V was pared by 5 bases and J by 12 bases, with 9 bases of the junction left unmatched. CDR3 region: CASSPPGTRVYF. CDR3 DNA sequence: TGTGCCAGCAGTCCCCCCGGGACTAGAGTGTACTTC.

CDR3 sequence: CASSTSGGGGYEQYF. CDR3 bases: TGTGCCAGCAGCACTTCCGGCGGGGGCGGGTACGAGCAGTACTTC. The chain has TRBV28 and TRBJ2-7; maybe TRBD2 (7 bases). The germline V gene encodes CDR1 MDHEN and CDR2 SYDVKM. The ends were cut back, 6 bases at V and 4 bases at J, with 19 bases in the middle. The CDR3 is 15 residues long.

The chain links TRBV5-4 to TRBJ2-7; 12 bases align to TRBD2. The CDR3 is made up of 17 amino acids. V was clipped by 2 bases and J by 3 bases; unmatched bases: 9. CDR1 is SGHNT and CDR2 is YYREEE in the germline V gene (reference sequence). CDR3 DNA sequence: TGTGCCAGCAGCTTTCGGACTAGCGGGACAGGGATCTACGAGCAGTACTTC. Protein sequence: CASSFRTSGTGIYEQYF. The full variable domain, in which reference TRBV5-4 and TRBJ2-7 provide the parts outside the CDR3, is ETGVTQSPTHLIKTRGQQVTLRCSSQSGHNTVSWYQQALGQGPQFIFQYYREEENGRGNFPPRFSGLQFPNYSSELNVNALELDDSALYLCASSFRTSGTGIYEQYFGPGTRLTVT.

The chain carries TRBV19 and TRBJ1-1; 7 bases are shared with TRBD1. The CDR3 covers 13 residues. V was pared by 9 bases and J by 4 bases, with 8 bases of the junction left unmatched. CDR1 is LNHDA and CDR2 is SQIVND in the germline V gene (reference sequence). DNA of the CDR3: TGTGCCAGCCGCTACCCAGGGGGCACTGAAGCTTTCTTT. This sequence encodes CASRYPGGTEAFF.

The chain joins TRBV11-2 to TRBJ2-7; D perhaps matches TRBD1 (6 bases). CDR1 and CDR2 (germline): SGHAT, FQNNGV. Between the trimmed V and J ends, which lost 1 base and 4 bases, there was a span of 17 bases. This CDR3 contains 16 residues. CDR3 loop: CASSLGLQGTVYEQYF. The CDR3 region has the DNA TGTGCCAGCAGCTTAGGTTTACAGGGAACCGTGTACGAGCAGTACTTC.

The V gene is TRBV4-3, the J gene TRBJ1-2, with D uncertain. Germline-derived CDR1 and CDR2 are LGHNA and YSLEER. The CDR3 length is 15 residues. The V end was cut by 0 bases, the J end by 3 bases, with 11 bases between. DNA of the CDR3: TGCGCCAGCAGCCAAGATCTGGGCCGCGACTATGGCTACACCTTC. Its protein product is CASSQDLGRDYGYTF.

On this clone itself: This same CDR3 is encoded by further DNA sequences in the sample. V gene TRBV11-2 combines with J gene TRBJ2-1; TRBD2 agrees at 10 bases. This CDR3 region has 15 residues. CDR1 is SGHAT, CDR2 FQNNGV, per germline. With V trimmed by 1 base and J by 7 bases, 4 bases remained unmatched. CDR3: CASSLVPLAGNEQFF. The CDR3 DNA reads TGTGCCAGCAGCTTAGTGCCACTAGCGGGAAATGAGCAGTTCTTC.

This chain joins TRBV2 and TRBJ2-3; D is possibly TRBD1 (6 bases). The V and J ends lost 6 bases and 1 base respectively, with 17 bases between them. Per germline, CDR1 SNHLY and CDR2 FYNNEI. This CDR3 contains 16 residues. The CDR3 DNA sequence: TGTGCCAGCAGGGAATCGAGGGACAAACGCACAGATACGCAGTATTTT. It specifies CASRESRDKRTDTQYF.

This chain links TRBV19 with TRBJ1-2; a possible D gene is TRBD1 (5 bases). The CDR3 is made up of 13 amino acids. Trimming took off 7 bases at V and 8 bases at J, with 17 bases between the two ends. The germline V gene encodes CDR1 LNHDA and CDR2 SQIVND (reference sequence). The CDR3 reads CASTSDIRMGYTF. DNA for the CDR3: TGTGCCAGTACCTCGGACATTCGTATGGGCTACACCTTC.

The CDR3 DNA is TGTGCCAGCAGGCACACGGGGGGGTCCTACGAGCAGTACTTC. As protein: CASRHTGGSYEQYF. V gene TRBV6-5 combines with J gene TRBJ2-7, with TRBD2 matching 8 bases. The CDR3 runs 14 residues. Per germline, CDR1 MNHEY and CDR2 SVGAGI. After removal of 6 bases from V and 1 base from J, the junction contained 5 bases not matched to a gene.

The gene calls are TRBV2 and TRBJ2-5; D may be TRBD2 (5 bases). CDR3 size: 15 residues. The germline V gene encodes CDR1 SNHLY and CDR2 FYNNEI. V shed 6 bases and J shed 4 bases, with 18 bases lying between them. The CDR3 region is CASSGASNTIETQYF. CDR3 sequence (DNA): TGTGCCAGCAGCGGAGCTAGCAACACGATAGAGACCCAGTACTTC.

The chain carries TRBV5-1 and TRBJ1-6; maybe TRBD1 (5 bases). Trimming shortened V by 0 bases and J by 5 bases, and 9 bases separated the two germline ends. Germline assignment: CDR1 SGHRS and CDR2 YFSETQ. The CDR3 spans 15 residues. The CDR3 coding sequence is TGCGCCAGCAGCTTGGGACAGCTTGATAATTCACCCCTCCACTTT. Its translation is CASSLGQLDNSPLHF.